The 2 T cell receptor beta chains below come from one sample, sequenced in a study of response to subunit inactivated influenza vaccine. TCRdb processed the RT-PCR reads anew with MiXCR; each CDR3 protein has one entry. The data contain a few hundred thousand distinct CDR3 sequences, over 20% of them singletons. The material sequenced was PBMCs from blood, taken less than 22 months after vaccination. Receptors originate from a man aged 50-75 years who received an inactivated influenza vaccine.

The rearrangement joins TRBV4-1 to TRBJ2-1; tentative D call: TRBD2 (5 bases). The CDR3 totals 13 residues. The germline V gene has CDR1 MGHRA and CDR2 YSYEKL. Trimming took off 0 bases at V and 10 bases at J, with 10 bases between the two ends. CDR3 sequence reads: CASSQDLRGEQFF. The CDR3 region has the DNA TGCGCCAGCAGCCAAGATTTGAGAGGGGAGCAGTTCTTC.

The V and J genes are TRBV20-1 and TRBJ1-4, with a possible D match to TRBD1 (5 bases). Germline lookup yields CDR1 DFQATT and CDR2 SNEGSKA (reference sequence). The CDR3 loop spans 12 amino acids. With 6 bases removed from V and 6 bases from J, the gap between germline ends came to 11 bases. CDR3 nucleotide sequence: TGCAGTGCGCCCCAGGGTTATGAAAAACTGTTTTTT. Protein sequence: CSAPQGYEKLFF.